The clone carrying this T cell receptor beta chain appeared a single time. The antigen is not known. The sample belongs to a study of T cell responses to AZD1222 COVID-19 vaccine. Study-level points and caveats: A reported finding is that nearly half of spike-specific TCRs target unmutated variant regions. At study baseline, merely over 5 AZD1222 recipients were seropositive.

Germline V CDR1 and CDR2: GTSNPN, SVGIG (reference sequence). The CDR3 is 15 amino acids. TCRdb's table, derived via immunoSEQ multiplex PCR, lists solely in-frame clones and lacks some. There are about 130,000 clones in the sample; 86% occur only once, and about 12% lies in the top ten. The genes are TRBV30 and TRBJ2-7; maybe TRBD1 (6 bases). The input for sequencing was peripheral blood, taken on day 0 of AZD1222 vaccination. This clonotype was obtained from an adult in good health. Written as DNA, the CDR3 is TGTGCTTTTGCCCCGGGACACCGCAGCTCCTACGAGCAGTACTTC. Translating it yields CAFAPGHRSSYEQYF.